The 5 T cell receptor beta chains reported below all come from one sample, sequenced in a study of PD-1 blockade in classical Hodgkin lymphoma. Assay: immunoSEQ multiplex PCR; the TCRdb copy retains only in-frame clones and omits some. This sample has 40,000 to 45,000 clones, with approximately 83% found just once. There was relapse after autologous stem cell transplantation in every patient, and there was variation in brentuximab vedotin exposure. Here the sequenced sample was peripheral blood mononuclear cells (PBMCs), taken at baseline. These receptors originate from a human donor with classical Hodgkin lymphoma.

V and J are TRBV7-3 and TRBJ2-1; 7 bases match TRBD2. Trimming removed 5 bases from V and 0 bases from J; junction bases left unmatched: 13. CDR3 length equals 18 residues. Germline V gene sequence: CDR1 SGHTA, CDR2 FQGTGA. CDR3: CASSPRGSGKLSYNEQFF. For the CDR3, the DNA is TGTGCCAGCAGCCCCCGGGGGAGCGGGAAGCTCTCCTACAATGAGCAGTTCTTC.

The V gene is TRBV30, the J gene TRBJ2-7; the D gene is possibly TRBD1 (5 bases). Germline-derived CDR1 and CDR2 are GTSNPN and SVGIG (reference sequence). CDR3 length: 14 residues. Trimming stripped 5 bases from V and 5 bases from J, with 19 bases between. For the CDR3, the DNA is TGTGCCTGGCAGGGCACCAGGGTGGGCCACGAGCAGTACTTC. Its translation: CAWQGTRVGHEQYF.

This sequence joins TRBV18 and TRBJ2-7; TRBD1 matches 9 bases. Germline V gene sequence: CDR1 KGHSH, CDR2 LQKENI. Unmatched junction bases numbered 6, after V lost 3 bases and J lost 0 bases. The CDR3 length is 16 residues. The CDR3 DNA reads TGTGCCAGCTCACCCTTGGGACAGGGCATCTCCTACGAGCAGTACTTC. Amino acid sequence: CASSPLGQGISYEQYF.

This clone came up a few times. The sample holds other DNA sequences that translate to the same CDR3. The rearrangement links TRBV7-8 to TRBJ1-1; D not certain. From germline, CDR1 is SGHVS and CDR2 FQNEAQ. The CDR3 totals 12 residues. V dropped 5 bases and J dropped 3 bases, with 7 bases sitting between them. The CDR3 coding sequence is TGTGCCAGCAGCCTTTTATACACTGAAGCTTTCTTT. Its protein product is CASSLLYTEAFF.

V gene TRBV4-1 combines with J gene TRBJ1-2, with TRBD1 matching over 7 bases. With 4 bases clipped from V and 2 bases from J, the junction kept 4 bases outside the gene matches. Germline CDR1 reads MGHRA; CDR2 reads YSYEKL. The CDR3 is 14 residues long. The CDR3: CASSPRDRNYGYTF. CDR3 bases: TGCGCCAGCAGCCCACGGGACAGAAACTATGGCTACACCTTC.